This T cell receptor beta chain stems from a study of blood T cells in healthy people across ages. The CDR3 contains 14 residues. Trimming left V 3 bases short and J 4 bases short, with 8 bases between. Germline CDR1 is KGHDR and CDR2 is SFDVKD. Notes on the study in general: Older individuals had lower TCR beta diversity per million T cells (the decline was roughly linear). There was a strong correlation between TCR beta diversity and naive T cell percentage.

The study recruited healthy Caucasian donors from Russia who were aged roughly 6 to 100. A J-beta primer mix and a sample-barcoded 5' primer were used in a second PCR of roughly 7 to 12 cycles. TCRdb redid the calling of the 5' RACE reads with MiXCR, one entry per CDR3 protein. The table lists around 580,000 distinct CDR3 sequences, 40% to 55% of them singletons, with approximately 23% in the top ten. As concerns this clonotype: What it binds is not known.

The rearrangement joins TRBV24-1 to TRBJ2-2; no clear D gene. The sequencing sample was made of blood. This clonotype originated in a man older than 75 in good health. CDR3 DNA: TGTGCCACCAGTGATCAGCCGTCCACCGGGGAGCTGTTTTTT. As protein: CATSDQPSTGELFF.